This T cell receptor (beta chain) was sequenced for a study of blood T cell repertoires in COVID-19. The CDR3 loop spans 14 amino acids. Deletions cut 1 base from V and 7 bases from J, with 10 bases between. The germline CDR1 and CDR2 sequences are LGHDT and YNNKEL (reference sequence). TCRdb keeps only in-frame clones here, not all; method: immunoSEQ multiplex PCR. The data hold approximately 270,000 clones, with around 90% observed a single time. The genes are TRBV3-1 (or the pseudogene TRBV3-2) and TRBJ2-2; D is undetermined. This clonotype was obtained from a human donor in a cohort exposed to, infected with or recovered from COVID-19 (not recorded which). The donor label of this sample is uncertain. Sequencing was done on a sample of PBMCs or T cells enriched from blood (not recorded which). CDR3 DNA sequence: TGTGCCAGCAGCCAAGCTATGGTGCGCGGGGAGCTGTTTTTT. Translating gives CASSQAMVRGELFF.